These 15 T cell receptor beta chains share one sample of origin, sequenced in a study of OX40 agonist ivuxolimab in advanced cancers. Assay used: immunoSEQ multiplex PCR; TCRdb lists only in-frame clones, some missing. The sample includes some 72,000 clones, 84% seen only once; the top ten take around 0.5%. This specimen was CD4+ or CD8+ T cells sorted from blood, taken in a trial of the OX40 agonist ivuxolimab. The source of these receptors is an adult with an advanced solid tumor such as melanoma, head and neck, liver or kidney cancer.

This chain connects TRBV19 to TRBJ2-5, with unresolved D. The V gene lost 4 bases and the J gene lost 4 bases, with 16 bases spanning the gap. Germline values: CDR1 LNHDA, CDR2 SQIVND (reference sequence). CDR3 length: 15 amino acids. In nucleotides, the CDR3 is TGTGCCAGTAGTACTTCCACTCTCAGCAGAGAGACCCAGTACTTC. This gives the protein CASSTSTLSRETQYF.

The chain links TRBV7-6 to TRBJ2-7; TRBD1 matches 7 bases. Germline CDR1 is SGHVS and CDR2 is FNYEAQ. Trimming took 3 bases from V and 2 from J; bases not matched to a gene: 7. CDR3 length equals 15 residues. The CDR3 region is CASSFTPGQTYEQYF. CDR3 DNA: TGTGCCAGCAGCTTTACCCCGGGACAGACCTACGAGCAGTACTTC.

The chain couples TRBV30 to TRBJ1-2; tentative D call: TRBD1 (6 bases). The germline gives CDR1 GTSNPN, CDR2 SVGIG (reference sequence). V was trimmed by 3 bases and J by 4 bases, leaving 12 bases between them. The CDR3 consists of 13 residues. This chain's CDR3 is CAWREQGVYGYTF. The CDR3 DNA is TGTGCCTGGAGAGAACAGGGAGTCTATGGCTACACCTTC.

The chain recombines TRBV5-1 with TRBJ2-3; D gene uncertain. CDR1 SGHRS and CDR2 YFSETQ come from the germline V gene. V was trimmed by 0 bases and J by 1 base, leaving 12 bases between them. The CDR3 has 16 residues. Here the CDR3 reads CASSLDAGPGTDTQYF. Written as DNA, the CDR3 is TGCGCCAGCAGCTTGGATGCCGGGCCTGGCACAGATACGCAGTATTTT.

The chain has TRBV12-2 and TRBJ1-5. TRBV12-2 is a pseudogene. This CDR3 spans 16 amino acids. This chain's CDR3 is CASRSRGHGSNQPQHF. In DNA, the CDR3 is TGTGCAAGTCGCTCGCGAGGGCACGGGAGCAATCAGCCCCAGCATTTT.

The gene calls are TRBV9 and TRBJ2-3; no firm D call. Trimming took off 2 bases at V and 0 bases at J, with 7 bases between the two ends. Germline V gives CDR1 SGDLS, CDR2 YYNGEE. This CDR3 comprises 14 residues. CDR3 bases: TGTGCCAGCAGCGTCCTGGCAAGCACAGATACGCAGTATTTT. Encoded protein: CASSVLASTDTQYF. Filled out from reference TRBV9 and TRBJ2-3, the complete variable domain reads DSGVTQTPKHLITATGQRVTLRCSPRSGDLSVYWYQQSLDQGLQFLIQYYNGEERAKGNILERFSAQQFPDLHSELNLSSLELGDSALYFCASSVLASTDTQYFGPGTRLTVL.

The rearrangement uses TRBV30 and TRBJ1-4, with D maybe TRBD1 (6 bases). V gave up 2 bases and J gave up 8 bases, with 18 bases separating them. The CDR3 has 15 amino acids. Germline CDR1 and CDR2: GTSNPN and SVGIG (reference sequence). This CDR3 reads CAWSRQGTGGEKLFF. The CDR3 DNA sequence: TGTGCCTGGAGTAGGCAGGGGACCGGAGGAGAAAAACTGTTTTTT.

This chain links TRBV4-2 with TRBJ2-7; D gene unclear. Trimming stripped 1 base from V and 2 bases from J, with 3 bases between. This CDR3 comprises 12 residues. The germline gives CDR1 LGHNA, CDR2 YNFKEQ. CDR3 bases: TGTGCCAGCAGCCAAGGACCCTACGAGCAGTACTTC. It is translated as CASSQGPYEQYF.

This chain joins TRBV7-9 and TRBJ2-1, with 9 bases that match TRBD2. This CDR3 contains 15 residues. The V gene end was trimmed by 5 bases and the J gene end by 2 bases; junction bases not matched to a gene: 4. CDR1 and CDR2 from the germline V gene are SEHNR and FQNEAQ (reference sequence). CDR3 protein: CASSPGLATYNEQFF. CDR3 nucleotides: TGTGCCAGCAGCCCCGGACTAGCGACCTACAATGAGCAGTTCTTC. Using reference TRBV7-9 and TRBJ2-1 for the parts outside the CDR3, the full variable domain is DTGVSQNPRHKITKRGQNVTFRCDPISEHNRLYWYRQTLGQGPEFLTYFQNEAQLEKSRLLSDRFSAERPKGSFSTLEIQRTEQGDSAMYLCASSPGLATYNEQFFGPGTRLTVL.

The rearrangement uses TRBV5-1 and TRBJ2-7; D is possibly TRBD1 (6 bases). This CDR3 spans 18 amino acids. Germline lookup yields CDR1 SGHRS and CDR2 YFSETQ. V was trimmed by 1 base and J by 3 bases, leaving 23 bases between them. The CDR3, as DNA: TGCGCCAGCAGCTTGTCTTATCCCGCAGGGGCGCGGTACTACGAGCAGTACTTC. Protein product: CASSLSYPAGARYYEQYF.

The chain couples TRBV7-2 to TRBJ2-3, with 12 positions matching TRBD2. After removal of 5 bases from V and 0 bases from J, the junction contained 6 bases not matched to a gene. CDR3 length: 17 amino acids. Germline V lookup: CDR1 SGHTA, CDR2 FQGNSA. The CDR3 region has the DNA TGTGCCAGCAGCAACGCCGGGACTAGCGGGAGCACAGATACGCAGTATTTT. Translating gives CASSNAGTSGSTDTQYF.

The J gene is TRBJ1-1, the V gene TRBV5-5, with D possibly matching TRBD1 (5 bases). CDR1 and CDR2 (germline): SGHKS, YYEKEE (reference sequence). The CDR3 is made up of 16 amino acids. Trimming left V 2 bases short and J 5 bases short, with 19 bases between. The CDR3, as DNA: TGTGCCAGCAGCTTTCAGCGGGGGAACCCGGGGACTGAAGCTTTCTTT. This encodes CASSFQRGNPGTEAFF.

The chain joins TRBV7-2 to TRBJ1-3; D is perhaps TRBD1 (5 bases). The CDR3 length is 14 residues. The V and J ends lost 5 bases and 7 bases respectively, with 15 bases between them. The V gene's germline CDR1 is SGHTA and CDR2 FQGNSA. CDR3 loop: CASSAGGGRNTIYF. Written as DNA, the CDR3 is TGTGCCAGCAGCGCGGGCGGGGGTAGGAACACCATATATTTT.

The J gene is TRBJ2-7, the V gene TRBV18; possibly TRBD1 for D (5 bases). V was cut by 4 bases and J by 4 bases, with 8 bases left in between. The CDR3 loop spans 12 amino acids. Germline V CDR1 and CDR2: KGHSH, LQKENI. CDR3 in DNA: TGTGCCAGCTCACAAGACAGTTACGAGCAGTACTTC. Encoded protein: CASSQDSYEQYF. The whole variable domain, filled in from reference TRBV18 and TRBJ2-7, reads NAGVMQNPRHLVRRRGQEARLRCSPMKGHSHVYWYRQLPEEGLKFMVYLQKENIIDESGMPKERFSAEFPKEGPSILRIQQVVRGDSAAYFCASSQDSYEQYFGPGTRLTVT.

The chain carries TRBV18 and TRBJ2-7; no clear D. The germline V gene encodes CDR1 KGHSH and CDR2 LQKENI. This CDR3 contains 11 residues. The germline V and J ends were trimmed by 4 bases and 5 bases, with 6 bases remaining between them. CDR3 DNA sequence: TGTGCCAGCTCACGGGGAAACGAGCAGTACTTC. Translated, it gives CASSRGNEQYF. The complete variable domain, with remaining parts taken from reference TRBV18 and TRBJ2-7, reads NAGVMQNPRHLVRRRGQEARLRCSPMKGHSHVYWYRQLPEEGLKFMVYLQKENIIDESGMPKERFSAEFPKEGPSILRIQQVVRGDSAAYFCASSRGNEQYFGPGTRLTVT.